This TCR beta chain was observed in a study of blood T cells in healthy people across ages. The authors ran a second PCR of 7 to 11 cycles using a sample-barcoded 5' primer and a J-beta primer mix. TCRdb re-analysed the 5' RACE reads in MiXCR, keeping a single row per CDR3 protein. The data contain some 640,000 distinct CDR3 sequences, about 30% of them singletons. The sample, approximately 11 milliliters of peripheral blood, was drawn from each donor. Germline CDR1 is MNHNY and CDR2 is SVGAGI (reference sequence). There are 16 residues in the CDR3. The V segment lost 0 bases and the J segment 3 bases; nucleotides outside the gene matches: 5.

This receptor was taken from a woman aged 80 or over in good health. The sample was blood. This chain links TRBV6-6 with TRBJ2-7, with 10 positions matching TRBD2. In DNA form, the CDR3 reads TGTGCCAGCAGTTACTCGGGGGGGACTAGCGACTACGAGCAGTACTTC. Protein product: CASSYSGGTSDYEQYF.